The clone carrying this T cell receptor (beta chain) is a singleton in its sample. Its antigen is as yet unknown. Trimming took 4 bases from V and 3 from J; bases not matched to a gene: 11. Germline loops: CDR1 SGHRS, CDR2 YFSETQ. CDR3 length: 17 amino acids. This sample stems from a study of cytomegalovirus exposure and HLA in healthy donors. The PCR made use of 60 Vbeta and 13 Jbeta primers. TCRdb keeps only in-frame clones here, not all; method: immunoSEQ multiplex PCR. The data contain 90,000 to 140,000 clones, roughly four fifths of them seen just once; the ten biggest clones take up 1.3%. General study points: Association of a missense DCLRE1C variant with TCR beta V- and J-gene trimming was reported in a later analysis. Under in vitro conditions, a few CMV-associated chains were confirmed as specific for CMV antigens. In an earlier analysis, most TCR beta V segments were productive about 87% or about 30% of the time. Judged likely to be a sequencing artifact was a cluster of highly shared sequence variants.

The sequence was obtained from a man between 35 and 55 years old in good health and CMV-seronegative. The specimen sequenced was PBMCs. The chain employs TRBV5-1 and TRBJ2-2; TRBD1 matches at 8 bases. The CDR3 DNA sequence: TGCGCCAGCAGCCTTACTCGGGACAGGATTTACACCGGGGAGCTGTTTTTT. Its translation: CASSLTRDRIYTGELFF.